A selection of T cell receptor beta chains follows, all from one sample in a study of OX40 agonist ivuxolimab in advanced cancers. TCRdb keeps only in-frame clones here, not all; method: immunoSEQ multiplex PCR. The sample consists of about 54,000 clones, approximately 78% of them appearing once. The starting material was CD4+ or CD8+ T cells sorted from blood, obtained in a trial of the OX40 agonist ivuxolimab. These receptors were taken from an adult with an advanced solid tumor such as melanoma, head and neck, liver or kidney cancer. CDR3s include the opening cysteine and the closing phenylalanine or tryptophan. D genes are given only for firm matches. Only part of the rows carry a size: once, few, many, or a class if the clone is expanded.

J: TRBJ1-2; V: TRBV7-8; size: few; D: TRBD1; CDR3: CASSSRTGQGYTF; DNA: TGTGCCAGCAGCTCCCGGACAGGGCAAGGCTACACCTTC
J: TRBJ2-1; V: TRBV9; size: -; D: -; CDR3: CASSNRLHYNEQFF; DNA: TGTGCCAGCAGCAACCGACTTCATTACAATGAGCAGTTCTTC
J: TRBJ2-1; V: TRBV7-8; size: -; D: -; CDR3: CASSLQGSSYNEQFF; DNA: TGTGCCAGCAGCTTACAGGGTTCCTCCTACAATGAGCAGTTCTTC
J: TRBJ1-5; V: TRBV4-1; size: -; D: -; CDR3: CASSQAAGEVGQPQHF; DNA: TGCGCCAGCAGCCAAGCGGCTGGGGAAGTAGGCCAGCCCCAGCATTTT
J: TRBJ2-3; V: TRBV15; size: -; D: TRBD2; CDR3: CATSRELAGGLNTQYF; DNA: TGTGCCACCAGCAGAGAACTAGCGGGGGGGTTGAATACGCAGTATTTT
J: TRBJ2-1; V: TRBV2; size: -; D: -; CDR3: CASSEQGRGEQFF; DNA: TGTGCCAGCAGTGAACAGGGGAGGGGTGAGCAGTTCTTC
J: TRBJ1-4; V: TRBV25-1; size: -; D: -; CDR3: CASSERRGSTNEKLFF; DNA: TGTGCCAGCAGTGAACGCAGGGGATCTACTAATGAAAAACTGTTTTTT
J: TRBJ2-5; V: TRBV5-6; size: -; D: -; CDR3: CASSSPRGGTQYF; DNA: TGTGCCAGCAGCTCCCCCCGGGGAGGTACCCAGTACTTC
J: TRBJ1-4; V: TRBV2; size: -; D: TRBD1; CDR3: CASRSYLQGEKLFF; DNA: TGTGCCAGCAGATCGTACTTACAGGGGGAAAAACTGTTTTTT
J: TRBJ2-1; V: TRBV7-9; size: few; D: -; CDR3: CASSQPGTQYNEQFF; DNA: TGTGCCAGCAGCCAGCCCGGGACTCAGTACAATGAGCAGTTCTTC
J: TRBJ1-5; V: TRBV10-3; size: few; D: TRBD1; CDR3: CAIIAGQGLWCQPQHF; DNA: TGTGCCATCATCGCGGGACAGGGGCTCTGGTGTCAGCCCCAGCATTTT
J: TRBJ2-2; V: TRBV28; size: once; D: -; CDR3: CASSFRGAGELFF; DNA: TGTGCCAGCAGTTTTAGGGGAGCCGGGGAGCTGTTTTTT
J: TRBJ1-1; V: TRBV27; size: -; D: -; CDR3: CASSTRSRNTEAFF; DNA: TGTGCCAGCTCGACACGGTCGAGGAACACTGAAGCTTTCTTT
J: TRBJ2-7; V: TRBV2; size: -; D: -; CDR3: CASSETGPYEQYF; DNA: TGTGCCAGCAGTGAGACAGGTCCATACGAGCAGTACTTC
J: TRBJ1-5; V: TRBV7-9; size: -; D: -; CDR3: CASSRWEGTTSNSNQPQHF; DNA: TGTGCCAGCAGCCGCTGGGAGGGGACGACTTCCAATAGCAATCAGCCCCAGCATTTT
J: TRBJ1-5; V: TRBV5-6; size: -; D: -; CDR3: CASSLGPGSQPQHF; DNA: TGTGCCAGCAGCTTGGGGCCGGGCTCTCAGCCCCAGCATTTT
J: TRBJ2-7; V: TRBV28; size: once; D: -; CDR3: CASSLARATYEQYF; DNA: TGTGCCAGCAGTTTAGCCAGGGCAACCTACGAGCAGTACTTC
J: TRBJ2-7; V: TRBV6-5; size: medium-sized; D: -; CDR3: CASSTPGAEQYF; DNA: TGTGCCAGCAGTACCCCAGGGGCAGAGCAGTACTTC
J: TRBJ2-5; V: TRBV19; size: -; D: -; CDR3: CASSIVPSSETQYF; DNA: TGTGCCAGTAGTATAGTTCCTAGCTCGGAGACCCAGTACTTC
J: TRBJ2-6; V: TRBV19; size: -; D: -; CDR3: CASSIGTVRANVLTF; DNA: TGTGCCAGTAGTATAGGGACCGTTAGGGCCAACGTCCTGACTTTC
J: TRBJ2-7; V: TRBV19; size: -; D: -; CDR3: CASSIGQGRTYEQYF; DNA: TGTGCCAGTAGTATCGGCCAGGGTAGGACCTACGAGCAGTACTTC
J: TRBJ2-1; V: TRBV19; size: -; D: -; CDR3: CASSAEPGTPYNEQFF; DNA: TGTGCCAGTAGTGCGGAACCCGGGACACCATACAATGAGCAGTTCTTC
J: TRBJ1-6; V: TRBV4-1; size: -; D: TRBD1; CDR3: CASSQDRGQGKGYNSPLHF; DNA: TGCGCCAGCAGCCAAGATAGGGGACAGGGAAAGGGGTATAATTCACCCCTCCACTTT
J: TRBJ2-7; V: TRBV18; size: -; D: TRBD2; CDR3: CASSPMPSGTYEQYF; DNA: TGTGCCAGCTCACCGATGCCTAGCGGGACCTACGAGCAGTACTTC
J: TRBJ2-5; V: TRBV7-3; size: -; D: TRBD2; CDR3: CASSLEAGPETQYF; DNA: TGTGCCAGCAGCTTAGAAGCGGGGCCGGAGACCCAGTACTTC
J: TRBJ2-7; V: TRBV9; size: few; D: TRBD1; CDR3: CASSVGDSAYEQYF; DNA: TGTGCCAGCAGCGTAGGGGACAGCGCCTACGAGCAGTACTTC
J: TRBJ1-4; V: TRBV9; size: -; D: TRBD1; CDR3: CASSVGTGFEKLFF; DNA: TGTGCCAGCAGCGTAGGGACAGGGTTTGAAAAACTGTTTTTT
J: TRBJ1-4; V: TRBV6-1; size: -; D: -; CDR3: CASSEVATNEKLFF; DNA: TGTGCCAGCAGTGAGGTTGCAACTAATGAAAAACTGTTTTTT
J: TRBJ1-1; V: TRBV5-1; size: -; D: -; CDR3: CASSYLDLATEAFF; DNA: TGCGCCAGCAGCTACCTCGACTTGGCTACTGAAGCTTTCTTT
J: TRBJ1-5; V: TRBV19; size: -; D: -; CDR3: CASSRPSPNRDQPQHF; DNA: TGTGCCAGTAGTAGGCCTTCCCCGAATCGCGATCAGCCCCAGCATTTT
J: TRBJ2-7; V: TRBV5-4; size: -; D: -; CDR3: CASSFTGSFEQYF; DNA: TGTGCCAGCAGCTTTACCGGGTCTTTCGAGCAGTACTTC
J: TRBJ2-5; V: TRBV12-5; size: -; D: TRBD1; CDR3: CATGTGDFQETQYF; DNA: TGTGCCACCGGGACAGGGGACTTCCAAGAGACCCAGTACTTC
J: TRBJ1-3; V: TRBV11-2; size: -; D: -; CDR3: CASSLGGSGNTIYF; DNA: TGTGCCAGCAGCTTAGGTGGTTCCGGAAACACCATATATTTT
J: TRBJ2-7; V: TRBV2; size: -; D: -; CDR3: CASEVSGFNYEQYF; DNA: TGTGCCAGCGAGGTTTCAGGGTTTAACTACGAGCAGTACTTC
J: TRBJ1-3; V: TRBV6-5; size: -; D: TRBD1; CDR3: CASRIGTAGNTIYF; DNA: TGTGCCAGCAGAATCGGGACAGCAGGAAACACCATATATTTT
J: TRBJ1-5; V: TRBV5-6; size: -; D: TRBD1; CDR3: CASSSTGSQPQHF; DNA: TGTGCCAGCAGCTCGACAGGGTCCCAGCCCCAGCATTTT
J: TRBJ2-3; V: TRBV9; size: -; D: TRBD1; CDR3: CASSVGTGVADTQYF; DNA: TGTGCCAGCAGCGTGGGGACAGGGGTCGCAGATACGCAGTATTTT
J: TRBJ2-1; V: TRBV6-5; size: -; D: TRBD2; CDR3: CASSQDGTRINEQFF; DNA: TGTGCCAGCAGCCAGGACGGGACTAGAATCAATGAGCAGTTCTTC
J: TRBJ2-2; V: TRBV18; size: -; D: -; CDR3: CASSEGANGELFF; DNA: TGTGCCAGCTCGGAGGGGGCGAACGGGGAGCTGTTTTTT
J: TRBJ2-1; V: TRBV7-9; size: -; D: -; CDR3: CASSHEGVAYNEQFF; DNA: TGTGCCAGCAGCCACGAAGGGGTGGCCTACAATGAGCAGTTCTTC
J: TRBJ1-1; V: TRBV29-1; size: -; D: -; CDR3: CSVDPSMNTEAFF; DNA: TGCAGCGTTGATCCCTCTATGAACACTGAAGCTTTCTTT
J: TRBJ1-6; V: TRBV23-1; size: few; D: -; CDR3: CASSHHSRDGDNSPLHF; DNA: TGCGCCAGCAGTCATCACAGCCGGGACGGTGATAATTCACCCCTCCACTTT
J: TRBJ1-6; V: TRBV6-1; size: -; D: TRBD1; CDR3: CASNLPDRGSPLHF; DNA: TGTGCCAGCAATTTACCGGACAGGGGTTCACCCCTCCACTTT
J: TRBJ1-6; V: TRBV5-1; size: -; D: -; CDR3: CASSPQGSENSPLHF; DNA: TGCGCCAGCAGCCCCCAGGGGTCGGAAAATTCACCCCTCCACTTT
J: TRBJ1-1; V: TRBV5-1; size: once; D: -; CDR3: CASSSDILPEAFF; DNA: TGCGCCAGCAGCTCGGATATTCTCCCTGAAGCTTTCTTT
J: TRBJ1-4; V: TRBV12-1; size: few; D: -; CDR3: CASRVRDTNEKLFF; DNA: TGTGCCAGCAGAGTCCGGGACACTAATGAAAAACTGTTTTTT
J: TRBJ1-5; V: TRBV19; size: -; D: TRBD1; CDR3: CASRTGTGRNQPQHF; DNA: TGTGCCAGTAGAACCGGGACAGGGCGCAATCAGCCCCAGCATTTT
J: TRBJ1-2; V: TRBV19; size: -; D: -; CDR3: CASSIDHGRGYGYTF; DNA: TGTGCCAGTAGTATCGACCACGGGCGCGGCTATGGCTACACCTTC
J: TRBJ2-3; V: TRBV27; size: -; D: TRBD1; CDR3: CASTPLIPGQGSF; DNA: TGTGCCAGCACCCCACTCATACCGGGACAGGGAAGTTTT
J: TRBJ1-2; V: TRBV18; size: -; D: TRBD1; CDR3: CASSPAGTGIMLAGYTF; DNA: TGTGCCAGCTCACCAGCTGGGACAGGGATTATGTTGGCTGGCTACACCTTC
J: TRBJ2-2; V: TRBV11-2; size: once; D: -; CDR3: CASSSNRVSNTGELFF; DNA: TGTGCCAGCAGTTCAAACAGGGTATCGAACACCGGGGAGCTGTTTTTT
J: TRBJ2-1; V: TRBV11-2; size: -; D: -; CDR3: CASTLGQYNEQFF; DNA: TGTGCCAGCACCCTCGGACAGTACAATGAGCAGTTCTTC
J: TRBJ1-6; V: TRBV6-1; size: -; D: -; CDR3: CASSGARILSNSPLHF; DNA: TGTGCCAGCAGTGGGGCTCGGATCCTGTCCAATTCACCCCTCCACTTT
J: TRBJ2-7; V: TRBV28; size: -; D: -; CDR3: CASSLWDRSEQYF; DNA: TGTGCCAGCAGTTTATGGGACAGATCCGAGCAGTACTTC
J: TRBJ2-6; V: TRBV11-3; size: -; D: -; CDR3: CASSFNSFLGANVLTF; DNA: TGTGCCAGCAGCTTCAATAGTTTTCTAGGGGCCAACGTCCTGACTTTC
J: TRBJ1-3; V: TRBV25-1; size: -; D: -; CDR3: CASSEYPRSSGNTIYF; DNA: TGTGCCAGCAGTGAATACCCTCGAAGCTCTGGAAACACCATATATTTT
J: TRBJ2-3; V: TRBV5-1; size: -; D: TRBD2; CDR3: CASSLEILAGAIDTQYF; DNA: TGCGCCAGCAGCTTGGAGATACTAGCGGGGGCGATAGATACGCAGTATTTT